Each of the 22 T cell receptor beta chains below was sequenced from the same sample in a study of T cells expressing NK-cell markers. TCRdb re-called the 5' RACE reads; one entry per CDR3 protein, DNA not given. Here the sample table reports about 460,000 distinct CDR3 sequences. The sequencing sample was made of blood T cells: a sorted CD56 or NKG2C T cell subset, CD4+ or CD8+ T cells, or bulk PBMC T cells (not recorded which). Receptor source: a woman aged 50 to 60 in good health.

This CDR3 is CSATRNTDTQYF. The V gene is TRBV29-1, the J gene TRBJ2-3. This CDR3 comprises 12 residues. Germline lookup yields CDR1 SQVTM and CDR2 ANQGSEA.

CDR3 amino acids: CASSQPGQGAEQYF. The V gene is TRBV14, the J gene TRBJ2-7; TCRdb picks TRBD1, but there is no DNA to check that call. This CDR3 spans 14 amino acids. Germline CDR1 and CDR2: SGHDN and FVKESK.

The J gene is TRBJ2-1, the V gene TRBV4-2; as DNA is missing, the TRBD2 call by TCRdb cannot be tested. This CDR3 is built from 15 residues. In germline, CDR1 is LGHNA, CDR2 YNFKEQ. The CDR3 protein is CASSPGSGRDHEQFF.

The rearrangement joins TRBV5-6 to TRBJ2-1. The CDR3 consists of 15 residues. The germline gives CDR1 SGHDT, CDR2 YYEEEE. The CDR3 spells CASSLEDANYNEQFF.

CDR3 sequence: CASSLGTASYEQYF. The chain has TRBV7-9 and TRBJ2-7; TCRdb gives TRBD1 as the D gene, but with no DNA this cannot be confirmed. The CDR3 is 14 amino acids. Germline values: CDR1 SEHNR, CDR2 FQNEAQ (reference sequence).

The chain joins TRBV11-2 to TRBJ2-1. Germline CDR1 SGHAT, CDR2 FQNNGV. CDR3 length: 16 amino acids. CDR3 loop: CASSLVFKSSYNEQFF.

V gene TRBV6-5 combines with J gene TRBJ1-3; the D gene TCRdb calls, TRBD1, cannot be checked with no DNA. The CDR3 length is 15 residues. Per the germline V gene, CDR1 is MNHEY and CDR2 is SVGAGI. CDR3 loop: CASSYDRKSGNTIYF.

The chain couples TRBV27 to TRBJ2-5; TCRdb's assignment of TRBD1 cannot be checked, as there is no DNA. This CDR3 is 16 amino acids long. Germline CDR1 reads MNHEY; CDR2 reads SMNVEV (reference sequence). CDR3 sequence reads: CASSPTLGEYQETQYF.

CDR3 protein: CASSLVQGEAAFF. V is TRBV7-2 and J is TRBJ1-1; TCRdb reports TRBD1, a call that lacks DNA to check it against. The CDR3 extends over 13 amino acids. CDR1 is SGHTA, CDR2 FQGNSA, per germline.

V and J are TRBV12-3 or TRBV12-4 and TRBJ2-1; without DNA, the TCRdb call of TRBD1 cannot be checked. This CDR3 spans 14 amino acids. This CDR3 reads CASTRGSSYNEQFF.

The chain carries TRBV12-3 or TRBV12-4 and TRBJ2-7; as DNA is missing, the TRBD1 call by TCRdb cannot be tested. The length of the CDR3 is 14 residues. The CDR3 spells CASNGQGPTYEQYF.

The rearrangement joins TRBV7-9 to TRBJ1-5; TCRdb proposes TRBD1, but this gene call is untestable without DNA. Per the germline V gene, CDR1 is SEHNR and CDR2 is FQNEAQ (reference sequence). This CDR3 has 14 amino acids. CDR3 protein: CASSLAGTREPQHF. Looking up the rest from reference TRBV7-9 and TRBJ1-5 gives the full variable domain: DTGVSQNPRHKITKRGQNVTFRCDPISEHNRLYWYRQTLGQGPEFLTYFQNEAQLEKSRLLSDRFSAERPKGSFSTLEIQRTEQGDSAMYLCASSLAGTREPQHFGDGTRLSIL.

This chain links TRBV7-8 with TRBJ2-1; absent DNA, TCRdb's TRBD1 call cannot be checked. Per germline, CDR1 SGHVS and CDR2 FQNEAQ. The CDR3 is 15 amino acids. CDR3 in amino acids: CASSPRGSPNNEQFF.

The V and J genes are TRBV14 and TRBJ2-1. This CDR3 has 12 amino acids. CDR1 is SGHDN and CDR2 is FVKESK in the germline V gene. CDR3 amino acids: CASSPFRGEQFF.

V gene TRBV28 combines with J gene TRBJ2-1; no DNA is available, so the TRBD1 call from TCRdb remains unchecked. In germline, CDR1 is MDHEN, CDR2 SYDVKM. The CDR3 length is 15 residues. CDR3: CASSFYGGTRNEQFF. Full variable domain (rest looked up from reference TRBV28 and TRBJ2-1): DVKVTQSSRYLVKRTGEKVFLECVQDMDHENMFWYRQDPGLGLRLIYFSYDVKMKEKGDIPEGYSVSREKKERFSLILESASTNQTSMYLCASSFYGGTRNEQFFGPGTRLTVL.

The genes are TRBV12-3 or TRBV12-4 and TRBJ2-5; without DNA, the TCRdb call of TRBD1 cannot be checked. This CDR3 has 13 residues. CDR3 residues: CARSRGRFGTQYF.

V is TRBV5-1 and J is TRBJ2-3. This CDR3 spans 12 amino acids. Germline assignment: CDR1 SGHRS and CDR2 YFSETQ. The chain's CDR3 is CASSGFLDTQYF.

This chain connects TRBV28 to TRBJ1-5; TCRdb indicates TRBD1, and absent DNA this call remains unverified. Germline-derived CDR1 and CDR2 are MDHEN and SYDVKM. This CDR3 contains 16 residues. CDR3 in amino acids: CASAPVRFGSNQPQHF.

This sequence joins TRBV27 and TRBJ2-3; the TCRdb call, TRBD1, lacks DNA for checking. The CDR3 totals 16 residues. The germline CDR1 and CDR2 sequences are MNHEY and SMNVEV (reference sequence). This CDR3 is CASISRRDKSTDTQYF.

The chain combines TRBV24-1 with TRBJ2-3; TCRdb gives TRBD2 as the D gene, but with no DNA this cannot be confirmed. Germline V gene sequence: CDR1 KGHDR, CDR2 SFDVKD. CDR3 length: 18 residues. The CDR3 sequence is CATSDLNFVGRGSDTQYF.

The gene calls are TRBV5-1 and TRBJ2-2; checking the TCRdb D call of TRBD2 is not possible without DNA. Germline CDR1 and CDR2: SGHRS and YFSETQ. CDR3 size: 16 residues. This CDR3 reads CASSPGTSGNTGELFF.

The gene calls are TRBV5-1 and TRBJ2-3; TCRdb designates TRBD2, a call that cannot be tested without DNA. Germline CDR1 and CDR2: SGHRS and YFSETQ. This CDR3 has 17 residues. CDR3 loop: CASSPSGGGLNTDTQYF.